This TCR beta chain was observed in a study of T cells after yellow fever vaccination. Study-wide findings and caveats: FACS-sorted repertoires might harbor abundant contaminating clonotypes from the bulk population.

UMIs were added to TCR cDNA along with a universal primer site when it was made by 5'RACE template switching. TCRdb re-called the 5' RACE reads through MiXCR, storing one row per CDR3 protein. The table records 450,000 to 600,000 distinct CDR3 sequences, approximately 13% of them present only once. Germline V gives CDR1 SGHRS, CDR2 YFSETQ. The CDR3 runs 14 residues. Trimming left V 4 bases short and J 6 bases short, with 15 bases between. This clonotype has just a few counts. The antigen is undetermined. The V gene is TRBV5-1, the J gene TRBJ2-3, with D possibly called TRBD1 or TRBD2 (5 bases each). Sequencing was performed on PBMCs, taken on the day of the yellow fever booster vaccination. The source of this sequence is a man aged 25 to 45 who received the YFV17D yellow fever vaccine. The CDR3 loop reads CASSAAGTGDTQYF. The CDR3 nucleotides read TGCGCCAGCAGCGCCGCAGGGACGGGTGATACGCAGTATTTT.